The present TCR beta chain was sequenced within a study of CD8+CD57+ T cells in acquired aplastic anemia. About the research overall: Each DNA sample taken from sorted CD4+ and CD8+ cells came to 3 to 3.5 ug on average. Healthy donors had, on average, about 10.8 million reads for their CD4+ cells. Regarding the study as a whole: Any difference that existed in CD8+ Simpson's diversity between patients and controls was not significant. Fewer than 30 CD8+ CDR3 sequences were shared between patients and controls.

This clonotype was observed many times. As yet, its antigen is unknown. The template for TCR beta VDJ and CDR3 sequence profiling was genomic DNA. Each CDR3 protein is one row after TCRdb ran MiXCR on the reads. The table has 86,000 or so distinct CDR3 sequences, approximately 46% seen once; the top ten hold approximately 60%. The clonotype was recovered from a human donor in good health, serving as a control. Sequencing was carried out using sorted CD4+, CD8+, or CD8+CD57+ T cells (not recorded which) from PBMCs.

Here the CDR3 reads CSAGGGYTF. CDR3 nucleotides: TGCAGTGCTGGGGGTGGCTACACCTTC. This chain uses TRBV20-1 with TRBJ1-2; D perhaps matches TRBD1 (5 bases). Per germline, CDR1 DFQATT and CDR2 SNEGSKA (reference sequence). V was cut by 5 bases and J by 7 bases, with 5 bases left in between. This CDR3 region has 9 residues.